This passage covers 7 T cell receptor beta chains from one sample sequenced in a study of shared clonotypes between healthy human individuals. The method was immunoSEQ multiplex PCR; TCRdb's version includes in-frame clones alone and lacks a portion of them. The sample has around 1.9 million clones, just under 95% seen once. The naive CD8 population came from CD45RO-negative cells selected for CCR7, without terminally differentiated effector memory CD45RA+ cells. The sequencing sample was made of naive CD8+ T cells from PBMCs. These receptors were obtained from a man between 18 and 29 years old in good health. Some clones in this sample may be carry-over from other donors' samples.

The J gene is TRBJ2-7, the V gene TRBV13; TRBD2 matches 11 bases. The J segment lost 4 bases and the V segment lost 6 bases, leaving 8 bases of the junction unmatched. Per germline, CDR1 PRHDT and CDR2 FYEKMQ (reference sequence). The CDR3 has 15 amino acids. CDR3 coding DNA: TGTGCCAGCAGTTCTCGGACTAGCGGGTTTTACGAGCAGTACTTC. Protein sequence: CASSSRTSGFYEQYF.

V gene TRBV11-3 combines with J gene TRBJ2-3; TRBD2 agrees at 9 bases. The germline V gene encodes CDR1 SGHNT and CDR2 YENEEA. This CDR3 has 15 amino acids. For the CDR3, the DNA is TGTTCGGAGAGTAGGCTAGCGGGGCCCACAGATACGCAGTATTTT. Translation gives CSESRLAGPTDTQYF. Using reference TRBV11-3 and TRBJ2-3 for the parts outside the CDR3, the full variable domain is EAGVVQSPRYKIIEKKQPVAFWCNPISGHNTLYWYLQNLGQGPELLIRYENEEAVDDSQLPKDRFSAERLKGVDSTLKIQPAELGDSAVYLCSESRLAGPTDTQYFGPGTRLTVL.

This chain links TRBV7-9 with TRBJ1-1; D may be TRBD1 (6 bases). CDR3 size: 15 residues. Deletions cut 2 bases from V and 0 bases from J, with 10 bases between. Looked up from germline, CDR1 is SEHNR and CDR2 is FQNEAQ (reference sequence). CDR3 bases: TGTGCCAGCAGCTTAACTGGACAGTTGAACACTGAAGCTTTCTTT. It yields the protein CASSLTGQLNTEAFF. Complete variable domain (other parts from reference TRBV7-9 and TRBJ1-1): DTGVSQNPRHKITKRGQNVTFRCDPISEHNRLYWYRQTLGQGPEFLTYFQNEAQLEKSRLLSDRFSAERPKGSFSTLEIQRTEQGDSAMYLCASSLTGQLNTEAFFGQGTRLTVV.

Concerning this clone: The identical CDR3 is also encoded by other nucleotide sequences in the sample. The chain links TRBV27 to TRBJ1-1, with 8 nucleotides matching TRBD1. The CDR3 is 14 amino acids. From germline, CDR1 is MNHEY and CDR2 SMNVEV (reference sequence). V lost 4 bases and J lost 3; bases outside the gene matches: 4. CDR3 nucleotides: TGTGCCAGCAGTTCCCAGGGGGCCGACACTGAAGCTTTCTTT. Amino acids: CASSSQGADTEAFF.

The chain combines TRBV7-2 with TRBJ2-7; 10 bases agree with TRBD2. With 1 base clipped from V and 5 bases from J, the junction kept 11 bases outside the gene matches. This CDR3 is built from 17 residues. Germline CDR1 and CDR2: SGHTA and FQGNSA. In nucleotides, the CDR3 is TGTGCCAGCAGCTTAGTTTTTCCAGCGGGAGGGTTGGACGAGCAGTACTTC. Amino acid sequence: CASSLVFPAGGLDEQYF.

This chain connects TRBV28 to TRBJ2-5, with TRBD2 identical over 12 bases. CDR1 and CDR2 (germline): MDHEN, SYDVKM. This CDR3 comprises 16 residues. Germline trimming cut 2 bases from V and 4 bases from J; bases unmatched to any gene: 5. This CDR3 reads CASSLNLAGGGETQYF. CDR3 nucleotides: TGTGCCAGCAGTTTAAATCTAGCGGGAGGGGGAGAGACCCAGTACTTC.

The CDR3 DNA is TGTGCCAGCAGTGAAGCGCGACGGCCGAGCTCCTACGAGCAGTACTTC. Its translation: CASSEARRPSSYEQYF. V is TRBV2 and J is TRBJ2-7; D uncertain. The CDR3 spans 16 residues. Germline V CDR1 and CDR2: SNHLY, FYNNEI. Trimming pared 0 bases from V and 0 bases from J, leaving 12 bases between.